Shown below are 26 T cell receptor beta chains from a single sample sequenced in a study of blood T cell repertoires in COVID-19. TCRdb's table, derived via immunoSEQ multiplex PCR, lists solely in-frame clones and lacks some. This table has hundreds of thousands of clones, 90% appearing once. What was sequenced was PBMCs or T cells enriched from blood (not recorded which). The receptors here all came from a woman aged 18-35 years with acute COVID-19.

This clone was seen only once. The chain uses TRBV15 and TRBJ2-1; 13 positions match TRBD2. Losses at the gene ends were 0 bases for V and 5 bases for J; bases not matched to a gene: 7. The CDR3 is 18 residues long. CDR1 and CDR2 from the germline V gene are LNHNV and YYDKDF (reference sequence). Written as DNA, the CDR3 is TGTGCCACCAGCAGAGAATATGTACTAGCGGGAGGGGACAATGAGCAGTTCTTC. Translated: CATSREYVLAGGDNEQFF. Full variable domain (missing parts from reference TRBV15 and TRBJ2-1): DAMVIQNPRYQVTQFGKPVTLSCSQTLNHNVMYWYQQKSSQAPKLLFHYYDKDFNNEADTPDNFQSRRPNTSFCFLDIRSPGLGDTAMYLCATSREYVLAGGDNEQFFGPGTRLTVL.

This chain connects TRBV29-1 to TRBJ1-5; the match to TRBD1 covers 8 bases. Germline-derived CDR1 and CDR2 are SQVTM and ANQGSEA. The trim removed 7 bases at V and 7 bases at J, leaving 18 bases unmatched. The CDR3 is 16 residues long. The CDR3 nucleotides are TGCAGCGCTTCTTTCGGAGGGACAGGCCCCAACCAGCCCCAGCATTTT. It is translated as CSASFGGTGPNQPQHF.

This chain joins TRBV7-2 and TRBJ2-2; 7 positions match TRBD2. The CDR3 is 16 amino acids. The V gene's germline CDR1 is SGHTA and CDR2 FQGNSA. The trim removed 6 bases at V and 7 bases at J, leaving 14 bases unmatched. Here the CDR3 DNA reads TGTGCCAGCAGTCTTGGCTTGGGGGAGGGTGGCGGGGAGCTGTTTTTT. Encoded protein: CASSLGLGEGGGELFF.

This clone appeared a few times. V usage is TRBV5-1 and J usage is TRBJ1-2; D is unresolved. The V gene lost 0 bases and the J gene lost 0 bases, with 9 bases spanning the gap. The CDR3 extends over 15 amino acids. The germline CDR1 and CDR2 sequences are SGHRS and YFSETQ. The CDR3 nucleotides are TGCGCCAGCAGCTTGGCCCTAGGCCCTAACTATGGCTACACCTTC. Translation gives CASSLALGPNYGYTF.

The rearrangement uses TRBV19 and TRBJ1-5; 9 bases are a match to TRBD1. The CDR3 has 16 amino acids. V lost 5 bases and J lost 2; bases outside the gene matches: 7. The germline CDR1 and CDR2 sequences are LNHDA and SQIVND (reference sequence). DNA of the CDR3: TGTGCCAGTAGTCTCGGACAGGGGATAGGCAATCAGCCCCAGCATTTT. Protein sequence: CASSLGQGIGNQPQHF.

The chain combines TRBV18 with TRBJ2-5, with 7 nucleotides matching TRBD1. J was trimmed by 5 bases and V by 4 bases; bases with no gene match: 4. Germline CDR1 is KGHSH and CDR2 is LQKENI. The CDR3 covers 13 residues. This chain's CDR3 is CASSQGAWETQYF. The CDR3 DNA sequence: TGTGCCAGCTCACAGGGGGCATGGGAGACCCAGTACTTC.

CDR3 residues: CSVERGQGLFF. As DNA, the CDR3 is TGCAGCGTTGAGCGAGGACAGGGTTTATTCTTC. The genes are TRBV29-1 and TRBJ2-1; 8 nucleotides align to TRBD1. After removal of 3 bases from V and 16 bases from J, the junction contained 8 bases not matched to a gene. The CDR3 sequence is 11 residues long. CDR1 is SQVTM and CDR2 is ANQGSEA in the germline V gene.

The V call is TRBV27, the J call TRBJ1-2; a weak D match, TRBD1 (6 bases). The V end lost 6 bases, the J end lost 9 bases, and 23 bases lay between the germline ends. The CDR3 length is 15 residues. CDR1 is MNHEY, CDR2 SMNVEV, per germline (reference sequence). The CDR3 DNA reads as TGTGCCAGCAGGGCTACACGTTCCGGGACACTGAGCTACACCTTC. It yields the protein CASRATRSGTLSYTF.

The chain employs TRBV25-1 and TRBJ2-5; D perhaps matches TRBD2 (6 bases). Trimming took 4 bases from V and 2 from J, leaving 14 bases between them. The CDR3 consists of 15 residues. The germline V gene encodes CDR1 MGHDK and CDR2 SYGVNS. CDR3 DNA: TGTGCCAGCAGTGGCCGGGAGAACAGACAAGAGACCCAGTACTTC. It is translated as CASSGRENRQETQYF. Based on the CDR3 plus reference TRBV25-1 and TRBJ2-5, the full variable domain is EADIYQTPRYLVIGTGKKITLECSQTMGHDKMYWYQQDPGMELHLIHYSYGVNSTEKGDLSSESTVSRIRTEHFPLTLESARPSHTSQYLCASSGRENRQETQYFGPGTRLLVL.

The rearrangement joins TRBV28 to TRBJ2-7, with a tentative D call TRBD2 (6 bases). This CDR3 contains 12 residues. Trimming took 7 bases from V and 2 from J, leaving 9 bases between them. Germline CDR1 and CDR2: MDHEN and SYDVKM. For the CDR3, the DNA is TGTGCCAGCATCAGCGGGCCCTACGAGCAGTACTTC. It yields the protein CASISGPYEQYF.

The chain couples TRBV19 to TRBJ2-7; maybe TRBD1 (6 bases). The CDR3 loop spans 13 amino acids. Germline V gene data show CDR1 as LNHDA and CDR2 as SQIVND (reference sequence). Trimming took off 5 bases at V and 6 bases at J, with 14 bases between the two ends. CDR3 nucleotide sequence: TGTGCCAGTAGTGCCCCACAGGGACCCGAGCAGTACTTC. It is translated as CASSAPQGPEQYF.

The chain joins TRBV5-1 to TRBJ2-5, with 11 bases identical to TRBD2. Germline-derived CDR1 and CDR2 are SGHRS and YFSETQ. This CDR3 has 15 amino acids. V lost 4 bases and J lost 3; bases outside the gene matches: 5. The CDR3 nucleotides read TGCGCCAGCAGCAAGGGACTAGCGGTAAAAGAGACCCAGTACTTC. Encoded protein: CASSKGLAVKETQYF.

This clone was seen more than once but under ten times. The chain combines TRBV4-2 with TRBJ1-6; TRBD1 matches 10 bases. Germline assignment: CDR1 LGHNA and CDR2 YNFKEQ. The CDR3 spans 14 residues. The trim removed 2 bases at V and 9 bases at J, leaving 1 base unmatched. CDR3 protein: CASSQWTGGSPLHF. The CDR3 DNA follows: TGTGCCAGCAGCCAATGGACAGGGGGTTCACCCCTCCACTTT.

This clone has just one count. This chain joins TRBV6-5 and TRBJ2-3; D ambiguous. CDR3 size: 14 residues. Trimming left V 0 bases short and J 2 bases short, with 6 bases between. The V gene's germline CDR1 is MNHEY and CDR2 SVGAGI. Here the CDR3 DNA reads TGTGCCAGCAGTTACTCGAGGAACACAGATACGCAGTATTTT. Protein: CASSYSRNTDTQYF.

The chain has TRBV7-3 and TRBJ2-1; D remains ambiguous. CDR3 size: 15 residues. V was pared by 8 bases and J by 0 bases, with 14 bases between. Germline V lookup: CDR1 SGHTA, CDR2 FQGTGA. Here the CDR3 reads CASDTLDLSYNEQFF. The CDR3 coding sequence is TGTGCCAGCGACACGTTAGATCTCTCCTACAATGAGCAGTTCTTC.

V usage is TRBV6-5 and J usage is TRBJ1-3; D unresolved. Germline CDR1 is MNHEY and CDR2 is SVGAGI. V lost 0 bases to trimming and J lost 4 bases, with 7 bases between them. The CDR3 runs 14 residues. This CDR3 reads CASSYSRPGNTIYF. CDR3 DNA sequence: TGTGCCAGCAGTTACTCGAGGCCCGGAAACACCATATATTTT.

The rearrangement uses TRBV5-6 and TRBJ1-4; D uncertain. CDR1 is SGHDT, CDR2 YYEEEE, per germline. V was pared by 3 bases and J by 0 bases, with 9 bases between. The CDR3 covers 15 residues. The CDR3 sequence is CASSSLSATNEKLFF. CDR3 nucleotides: TGTGCCAGCAGCTCTCTATCCGCAACTAATGAAAAACTGTTTTTT.

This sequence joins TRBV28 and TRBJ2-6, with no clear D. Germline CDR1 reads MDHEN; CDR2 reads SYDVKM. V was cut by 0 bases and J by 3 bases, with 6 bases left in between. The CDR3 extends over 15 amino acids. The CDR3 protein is CASSLWSDGANVLTF. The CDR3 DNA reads TGTGCCAGCAGTTTATGGAGTGATGGGGCCAACGTCCTGACTTTC.

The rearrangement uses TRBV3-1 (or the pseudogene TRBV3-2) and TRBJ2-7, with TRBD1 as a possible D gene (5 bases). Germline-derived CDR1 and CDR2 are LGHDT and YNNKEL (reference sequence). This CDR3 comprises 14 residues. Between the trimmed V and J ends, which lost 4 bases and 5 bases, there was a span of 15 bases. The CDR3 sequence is CASSLGVRPHEQYF. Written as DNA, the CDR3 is TGTGCCAGCAGCCTAGGGGTCAGGCCCCACGAGCAGTACTTC.

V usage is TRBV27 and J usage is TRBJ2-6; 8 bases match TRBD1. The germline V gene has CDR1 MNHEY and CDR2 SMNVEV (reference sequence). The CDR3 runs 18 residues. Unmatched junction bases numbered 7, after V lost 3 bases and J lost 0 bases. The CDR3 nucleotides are TGTGCCAGCAGTTTCCGGACAGGGCTTCTCTCTGGGGCCAACGTCCTGACTTTC. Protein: CASSFRTGLLSGANVLTF.

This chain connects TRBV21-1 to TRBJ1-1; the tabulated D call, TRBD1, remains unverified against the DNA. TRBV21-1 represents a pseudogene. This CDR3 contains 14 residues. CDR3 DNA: TGTGCCAGCAGCAGCAGGGGTATGAACACTGAAGCTTTCTTT. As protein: CASSSRGMNTEAFF.

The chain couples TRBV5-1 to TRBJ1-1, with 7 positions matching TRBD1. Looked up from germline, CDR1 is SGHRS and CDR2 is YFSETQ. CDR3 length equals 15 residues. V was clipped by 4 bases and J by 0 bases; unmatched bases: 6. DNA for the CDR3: TGCGCCAGCAGCCCGCAGACAGGGATGAACACTGAAGCTTTCTTT. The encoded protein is CASSPQTGMNTEAFF.

The CDR3 loop is CASSLNSGGAYNEQFF. CDR3 nucleotide sequence: TGTGCCAGCAGCCTTAATAGCGGGGGGGCCTACAATGAGCAGTTCTTC. V gene TRBV4-2 combines with J gene TRBJ2-1, with TRBD2 identical over 11 bases. V lost 4 bases and J lost 2; bases outside the gene matches: 4. Germline V gene lookup returns CDR1 LGHNA and CDR2 YNFKEQ. CDR3 length: 16 residues.

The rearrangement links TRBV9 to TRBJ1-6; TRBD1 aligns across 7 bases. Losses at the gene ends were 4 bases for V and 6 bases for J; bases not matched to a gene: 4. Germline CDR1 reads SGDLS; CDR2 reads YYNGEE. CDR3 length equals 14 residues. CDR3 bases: TGTGCCAGCAGCACGGGACAGAGTAATTCACCCCTCCACTTT. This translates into CASSTGQSNSPLHF. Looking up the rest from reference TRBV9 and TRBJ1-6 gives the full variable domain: DSGVTQTPKHLITATGQRVTLRCSPRSGDLSVYWYQQSLDQGLQFLIQYYNGEERAKGNILERFSAQQFPDLHSELNLSSLELGDSALYFCASSTGQSNSPLHFGNGTRLTVT.

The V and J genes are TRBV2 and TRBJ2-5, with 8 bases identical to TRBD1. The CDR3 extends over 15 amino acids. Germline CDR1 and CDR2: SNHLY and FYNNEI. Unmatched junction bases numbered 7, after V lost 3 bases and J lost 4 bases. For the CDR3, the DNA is TGTGCCAGCAGTGAGACAGGTACAGGGGGAGAGACCCAGTACTTC. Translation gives CASSETGTGGETQYF.

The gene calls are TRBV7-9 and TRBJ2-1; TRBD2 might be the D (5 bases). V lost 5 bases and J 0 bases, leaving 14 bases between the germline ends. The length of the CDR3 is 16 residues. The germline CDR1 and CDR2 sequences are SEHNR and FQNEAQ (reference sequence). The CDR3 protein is CASSPPGFSSYNEQFF. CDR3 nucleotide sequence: TGTGCCAGCAGCCCTCCGGGATTTAGCTCCTACAATGAGCAGTTCTTC.